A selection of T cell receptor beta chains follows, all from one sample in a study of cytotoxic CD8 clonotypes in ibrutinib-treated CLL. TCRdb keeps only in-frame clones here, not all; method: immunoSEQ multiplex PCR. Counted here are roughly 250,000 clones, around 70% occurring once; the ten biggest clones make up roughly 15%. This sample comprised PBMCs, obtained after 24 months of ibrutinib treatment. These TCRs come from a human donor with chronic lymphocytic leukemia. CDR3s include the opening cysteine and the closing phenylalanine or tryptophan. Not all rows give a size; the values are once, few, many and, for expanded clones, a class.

CDR3: CASGGVPGSNQPQHF
V: TRBV27
size: .

CDR3: CASSSSSGVGYEQYF
V: TRBV7-2
size: .

CDR3: CGRASPGVYEQYF
V: TRBV5-1
size: .

CDR3: CASYSGQTGDNEQFF
V: TRBV5-1
size: .

CDR3: CASSFGAPNTGELFF
V: TRBV2
size: few

CDR3: CAAEGGLVITGELFF
V: TRBV30
size: few

CDR3: CASSQINEKLFF
V: TRBV2
size: once

CDR3: CASSLNPSGGYTF
V: TRBV7-3
size: few

CDR3: CASSLPGSGDEQFF
V: TRBV28
size: once

CDR3: CASSIQGSQNTGELFF
V: TRBV7-3
size: once